This TCR beta chain was profiled in a study of memory CD4+ T cells and cytomegalovirus serostatus. Study summary: Donors were healthy Belgian adults, 10 or so CMV seropositive and 24 seronegative.

Sequenced by immunoSEQ multiplex PCR; TCRdb stores in-frame clones only, minus some. The sample yields about 39,000 clones, 60% to 85% seen once. Single viable CD3+CD4+CD8-CD45RO+ cells were sorted as the memory CD4+ T cells. CMV serostatus came from serum IgG against pp150, pp28, p38, p52. After thawing, CD4+ T cells were positively selected. Trimming removed 3 bases at V and 3 bases at J, with 8 bases between. Germline CDR1 is MRHNA and CDR2 is SNTAGT. CDR3 size: 13 residues. The specimen was memory CD4+ T cells from blood. This clonotype was sampled from an adult in good health and CMV-seronegative. The J gene is TRBJ1-1, the V gene TRBV6-4; D unclear. The CDR3: CASSEARDTEAFF. For the CDR3, the DNA is TGTGCCAGCAGTGAGGCCAGAGACACTGAAGCTTTCTTT.